This TCR beta chain was observed in a study of post-analysis software for immune sequencing data. Overall study findings and caveats: The study found TRBV5-6, TRBV5-1 and TRBV20-1 among a handful of TRBV segments more frequent in patients than controls.

This CDR3 spans 13 amino acids. V gave up 7 bases and J gave up 8 bases, with 17 bases separating them. About this clonotype itself: Antigen: not known.

Every TCR beta cDNA library bore unique molecular identifiers. There were roughly 1 to 11 million T cells, and around 460,000 cDNA molecules came from them. TCRdb re-called the PCR reads with MiXCR, one entry per CDR3 protein. Here the sample spans some 450,000 distinct CDR3 sequences, 40% to 55% being singletons. The V call is TRBV12-3 or TRBV12-4, the J call TRBJ1-2, with D possibly matching TRBD1 (5 bases). Sequencing input: blood. The clonotype comes from a girl between 10 and 17 years old with multiple sclerosis. Here the CDR3 DNA reads TGTGCCAGCAAGGCAGGGAGCTCAGGGGGCTACACCTTC. Its translation: CASKAGSSGGYTF.